This TCR beta chain came from a study of blood T cell repertoires in COVID-19. Study in general: COVID-19 samples, acute and convalescent, were from the United States, Italy and Spain. In each case, the material was cDNA or gDNA derived from T cells, B-cell-depleted T cells, or PBMCs.

The germline V gene has CDR1 LNHNV and CDR2 YYDKDF (reference sequence). The CDR3 is 15 amino acids. J lost 4 bases, V lost 5 bases, and 11 bases had no gene match. Authors' processing steps: Estimation of nucleated cell counts relied on the amplification of reference gene primers. Method: immunoSEQ multiplex PCR; TCRdb's copy keeps in-frame clones and lacks some. For V, J and clone size, that table is used; D and trimming come from the DNA. The sample records about 120,000 clones, around four fifths being singletons. What was sequenced was peripheral blood. The TCR sequence derives from a human donor in a cohort sampled during active COVID-19. V is TRBV15 and J is TRBJ2-7; the match to TRBD1 covers 7 bases. This CDR3 is CATSRAGTVAYEQYF. The CDR3 coding sequence is TGTGCCACCAGCCGGGCCGGGACAGTGGCTTACGAGCAGTACTTC.